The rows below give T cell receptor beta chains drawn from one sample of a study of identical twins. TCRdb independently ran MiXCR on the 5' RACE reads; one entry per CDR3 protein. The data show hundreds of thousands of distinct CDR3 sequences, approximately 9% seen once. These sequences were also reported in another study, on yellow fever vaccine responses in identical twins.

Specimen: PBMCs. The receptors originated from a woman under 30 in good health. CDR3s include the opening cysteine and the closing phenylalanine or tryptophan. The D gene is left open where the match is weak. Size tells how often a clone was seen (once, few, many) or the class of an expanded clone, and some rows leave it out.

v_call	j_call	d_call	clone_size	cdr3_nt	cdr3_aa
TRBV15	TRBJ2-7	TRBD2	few	TGTGCCACCAGCAGAGATCCCGGGACTAGCGGCGAGCAGTACTTC	CATSRDPGTSGEQYF
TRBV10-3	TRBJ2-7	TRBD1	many	TGTGCCATCAGTTACAGGGGGCTCTACGAGCAGTACTTC	CAISYRGLYEQYF
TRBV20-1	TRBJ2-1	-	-	TGCAGTGCTAGTACAGGGTATGAGCAGTTCTTC	CSASTGYEQFF
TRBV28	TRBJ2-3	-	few	TGTGCCAGCAGTTTCCTCTCTGGGGCAGATACGCAGTATTTT	CASSFLSGADTQYF
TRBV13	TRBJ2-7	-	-	TGTGCCAGCAGCTACACCGGACAAACCTACGAGCAGTACTTC	CASSYTGQTYEQYF
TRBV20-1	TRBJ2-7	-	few	TGCAGTGCTAGTGTCACGGGGGTCGGGCACGAGCAGTACTTC	CSASVTGVGHEQYF
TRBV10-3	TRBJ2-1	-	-	TGTGCCATCAGTGAGTCGGGTAGCGATGAGCAGTTCTTC	CAISESGSDEQFF
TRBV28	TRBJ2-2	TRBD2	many	TGTGCCAGCAGCCCTCTAGCGGGAGTAACCGGGGAGCTGTTTTTT	CASSPLAGVTGELFF
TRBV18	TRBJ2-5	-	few	TGTGCCAGCTCACCCCCAGACAGACGGGAGACCCAGTACTTC	CASSPPDRRETQYF
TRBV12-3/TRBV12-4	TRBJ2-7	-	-	TGTGCCAGCAGTTTCCGGCGGGACGACGAGCAGTACTTC	CASSFRRDDEQYF
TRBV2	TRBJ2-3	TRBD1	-	TGTACCTGCAACAGTTTATTTGGGGACAGGGGCCCAGATACGCAGTATTTT	CTCNSLFGDRGPDTQYF
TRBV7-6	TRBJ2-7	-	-	TGTGCCAGCAGCTTAGTTCGGCGGCAGGGGCGCTACGAGCAGTACTTC	CASSLVRRQGRYEQYF
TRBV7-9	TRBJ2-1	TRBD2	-	TGTGCCAGCAGCTCCCGGCCACTAGCGCCCCCCACATGGGAGCAGTTCTTC	CASSSRPLAPPTWEQFF
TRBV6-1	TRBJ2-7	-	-	TGTGCCAGCAGACCATTAGACAGTTTGGGCTCCTACGAGCAGTACTTC	CASRPLDSLGSYEQYF
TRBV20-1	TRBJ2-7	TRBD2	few	TGCAGTGCTCTAACTAGCGGAAAAATGAGCTCCTACGAGCAGTACTTC	CSALTSGKMSSYEQYF
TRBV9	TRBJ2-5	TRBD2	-	TGTGCCAGCAGCGTAGGGCCAGCGGGGTGGCAAGAGACCCAGTACTTC	CASSVGPAGWQETQYF
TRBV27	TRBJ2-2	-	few	TGTGCCAGCAGTTCGAAGGCTGGCGGGGAGCTGTTTTTT	CASSSKAGGELFF
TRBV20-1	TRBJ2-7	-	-	TGCAGTGCTAGAGTGATTTCGTTGGAGACTAGTCCATACGAGCAGTACTTC	CSARVISLETSPYEQYF
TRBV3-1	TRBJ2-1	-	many	TGTGCCAGCAGCCAAGAGATGTCAGTTGGTGAGGATGAGCAGTTCTTC	CASSQEMSVGEDEQFF
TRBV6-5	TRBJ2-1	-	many	TGTGCCAGCAGTTACTCGAGGGCTAGCGCGATGTACAATGAGCAGTTCTTC	CASSYSRASAMYNEQFF
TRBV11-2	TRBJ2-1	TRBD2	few	TGTGCCAGCAGCCGGACTAGCGGGAGGGTAAACAATGAGCAGTTCTTC	CASSRTSGRVNNEQFF
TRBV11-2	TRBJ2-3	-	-	TGTGCCAGCAGCAATCTACTAGAAGATACGCAGTATTTT	CASSNLLEDTQYF
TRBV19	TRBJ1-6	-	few	TGTGCCAGTAATACGGGGGCGGCTACCCTCCACTTT	CASNTGAATLHF
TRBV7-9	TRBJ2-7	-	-	TGTGCCAGCAGCCCTGATGGGAGAGGCTACGAGCAGTACTTC	CASSPDGRGYEQYF
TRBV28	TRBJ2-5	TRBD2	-	TGTGCCAGTAGACTAGCGGGAGAAGGGGAGACCCAGTACTTC	CASRLAGEGETQYF
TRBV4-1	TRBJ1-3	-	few	TGCGCCAGCAGCCCCGGGAGACAAGTACAGGCAGGAAACACCATATATTTT	CASSPGRQVQAGNTIYF
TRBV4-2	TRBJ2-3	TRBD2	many	TGTGCCAGCAGCCAAGAACTAGCGGGATTGTTCACAGATACGCAGTATTTT	CASSQELAGLFTDTQYF
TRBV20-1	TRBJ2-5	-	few	TGCAGTGCTCCCGGGACAATGGGGATCCAAGAGACCCAGTACTTC	CSAPGTMGIQETQYF
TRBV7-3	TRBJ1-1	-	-	TGTGCCAGCAGCTTAAACAAGGGTGGAGCTTTCTTT	CASSLNKGGAFF
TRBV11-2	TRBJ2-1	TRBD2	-	TGTGCCAGCAGAAGCCCTCTAGCGGGGGGGCCGGGGAATGAGCAGTTCTTC	CASRSPLAGGPGNEQFF
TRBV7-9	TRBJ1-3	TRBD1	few	TGTGCCAGCAGCGGAAGAGGACAGGGTGGAAACACCATATATTTT	CASSGRGQGGNTIYF
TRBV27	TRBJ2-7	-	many	TGTGCCAGCAGTCTGAACATGGACCACGAGCAGTACTTC	CASSLNMDHEQYF
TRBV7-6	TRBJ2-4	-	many	TGTGCCAGCAGCTTGGCCGACAGTTCCAAAAACATTCAGTACTTC	CASSLADSSKNIQYF
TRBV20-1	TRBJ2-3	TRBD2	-	TGCAGTGCTAGCCCCCGGAGCGGGGGTGCAGATACGCAGTATTTT	CSASPRSGGADTQYF
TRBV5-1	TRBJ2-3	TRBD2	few	TGCGCCAGCACCCACTCTAGCGGGAGCGATACGCAGTATTTT	CASTHSSGSDTQYF
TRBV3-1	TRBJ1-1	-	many	TGTGCCAGCAGCCAAGGGGGCAACGCAGGGGCTGAAGCTTTCTTT	CASSQGGNAGAEAFF
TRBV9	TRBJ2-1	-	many	TGTGCCAGCAGCGTAGAACAGCTGAGCTCCTACAATGAGCAGTTCTTC	CASSVEQLSSYNEQFF
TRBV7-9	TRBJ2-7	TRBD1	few	TGTGCCAGCAGCGAGGACAGGGTTTATACCTACGAGCAGTACTTC	CASSEDRVYTYEQYF
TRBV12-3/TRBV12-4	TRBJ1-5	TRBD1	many	TGTGCCAGCAGTATCGGGACAGGGGGCAATCAGCCCCAGCATTTT	CASSIGTGGNQPQHF
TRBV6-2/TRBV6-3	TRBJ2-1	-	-	TGTGCCAGCAGCTACCTCGGGCTTGGACCCAATGAGCAGTTCTTC	CASSYLGLGPNEQFF
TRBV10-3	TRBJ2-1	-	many	TGTGCCATACTAGACGGGAATGAGCAGTTCTTC	CAILDGNEQFF
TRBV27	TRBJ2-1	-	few	TGTGCCATCAAGGGACTGAGAGATGAGCAGTTCTTC	CAIKGLRDEQFF
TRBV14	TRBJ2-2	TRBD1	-	TGTGCCAGCAGCTTACGGACAGGGTATGGGGAGCTGTTTTTT	CASSLRTGYGELFF
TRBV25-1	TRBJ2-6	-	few	TGTGCCAGCAGTGATCCCGGGACGAGCTCTGGGGCCAACGTCCTGACTTTC	CASSDPGTSSGANVLTF
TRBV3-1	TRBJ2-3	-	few	TGTGCCAGCAGCCAAACGGACGCAGATACGCAGTATTTT	CASSQTDADTQYF
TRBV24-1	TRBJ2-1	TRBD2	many	TGTGCCACCAGTGGGGGACTAGCGGCTAGTGAGCAGTTCTTC	CATSGGLAASEQFF
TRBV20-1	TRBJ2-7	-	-	TGCAGTGCTAGGGTGGCAACAGAGCAGTACTTC	CSARVATEQYF
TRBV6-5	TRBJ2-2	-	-	TGTGCCAGCAGTTCACCCACGGGGGCCGGGGAGCTGTTTTTT	CASSSPTGAGELFF
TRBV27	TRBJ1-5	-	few	TGTGCCAGCAGTTTAATGTTGGGGCGAGGTCAGCCCCAGCATTTT	CASSLMLGRGQPQHF
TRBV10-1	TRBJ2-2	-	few	TGCGCCACCGCTAAAAATTTGAACACCGGGGAGCTGTTTTTT	CATAKNLNTGELFF
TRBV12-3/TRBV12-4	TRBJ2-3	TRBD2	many	TGTGCCAGCAGCTATTCGACAGCCGGGGGGGTAACGCAGTATTTT	CASSYSTAGGVTQYF
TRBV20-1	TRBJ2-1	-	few	TGCAGTGCTACGGGGGGCAAATCCTACAATGAGCAGTTCTTC	CSATGGKSYNEQFF